The text below deals with one T cell receptor beta chain. Its cognate antigen is unknown. The data were obtained in a study of shared clonotypes between healthy human individuals. General study points: With a few donors compared, roughly 5% of naive CD4 clonotypes were shared. Non-shared clonotypes showed lower generation probabilities than clonotypes common to all four donors. Naive subsets generally exceeded memory subsets in estimated richness.

V lost 7 bases to trimming and J lost 2 bases; unmatched junction nucleotides: 7. Germline V lookup: CDR1 MGHRA, CDR2 YSYEKL. The CDR3 covers 15 residues. Clones were sequenced by immunoSEQ multiplex PCR, and TCRdb holds only the in-frame ones, with some missing. The data contain around 1 million clones, approximately 76% of them singletons. This receptor was identified in a man between 18 and 35 years old in good health. V usage is TRBV4-1 and J usage is TRBJ2-3; 9 nucleotides align to TRBD2. Sequencing was done on a sample of memory CD4+ T cells sorted from blood. Documented subset: CD45RA-negative fraction. The CDR3: CASTFGLATTDTQYF. The DNA for the CDR3 is TGCGCCAGCACCTTTGGACTAGCGACCACAGATACGCAGTATTTT.